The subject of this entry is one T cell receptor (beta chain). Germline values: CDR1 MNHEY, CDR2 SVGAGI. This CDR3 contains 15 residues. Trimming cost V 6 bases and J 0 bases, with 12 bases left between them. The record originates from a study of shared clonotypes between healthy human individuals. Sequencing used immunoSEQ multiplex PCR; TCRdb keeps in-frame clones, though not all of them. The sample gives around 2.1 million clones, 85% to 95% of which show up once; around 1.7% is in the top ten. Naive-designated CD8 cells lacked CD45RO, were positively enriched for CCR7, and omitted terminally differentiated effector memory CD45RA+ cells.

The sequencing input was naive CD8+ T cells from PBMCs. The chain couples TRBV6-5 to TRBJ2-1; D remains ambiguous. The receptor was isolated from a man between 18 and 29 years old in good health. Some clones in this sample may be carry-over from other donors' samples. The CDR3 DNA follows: TGTGCCAGCAGCCAGGAAGTATCCTCCTACAATGAGCAGTTCTTC. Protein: CASSQEVSSYNEQFF.